This T cell receptor (beta chain) was sequenced during a study of identifying expanded T cells in peripheral blood. The study's findings and limits: Approximately 1.2 clones differed between technical replicates, versus about 17 and 20 over time.

Turning to this clone: The target antigen is unknown.

The CDR3 is made up of 14 amino acids. Looked up from germline, CDR1 is SQVTM and CDR2 is ANQGSEA. With 4 bases removed from V and 3 bases from J, the gap between germline ends came to 13 bases. Profiled with immunoSEQ multiplex PCR; TCRdb holds only in-frame clones, not every one. This sample has approximately 92,000 clones, with roughly 85% found just once. This sequence joins TRBV29-1 and TRBJ1-5; D is perhaps TRBD1 (5 bases). The TCR comes from a person between 18 and 75 years old in good health. The sequencing sample was made of blood. CDR3 region: CSVVGAGPNQPQHF. The CDR3 DNA sequence: TGCAGCGTTGTAGGTGCAGGGCCCAATCAGCCCCAGCATTTT.